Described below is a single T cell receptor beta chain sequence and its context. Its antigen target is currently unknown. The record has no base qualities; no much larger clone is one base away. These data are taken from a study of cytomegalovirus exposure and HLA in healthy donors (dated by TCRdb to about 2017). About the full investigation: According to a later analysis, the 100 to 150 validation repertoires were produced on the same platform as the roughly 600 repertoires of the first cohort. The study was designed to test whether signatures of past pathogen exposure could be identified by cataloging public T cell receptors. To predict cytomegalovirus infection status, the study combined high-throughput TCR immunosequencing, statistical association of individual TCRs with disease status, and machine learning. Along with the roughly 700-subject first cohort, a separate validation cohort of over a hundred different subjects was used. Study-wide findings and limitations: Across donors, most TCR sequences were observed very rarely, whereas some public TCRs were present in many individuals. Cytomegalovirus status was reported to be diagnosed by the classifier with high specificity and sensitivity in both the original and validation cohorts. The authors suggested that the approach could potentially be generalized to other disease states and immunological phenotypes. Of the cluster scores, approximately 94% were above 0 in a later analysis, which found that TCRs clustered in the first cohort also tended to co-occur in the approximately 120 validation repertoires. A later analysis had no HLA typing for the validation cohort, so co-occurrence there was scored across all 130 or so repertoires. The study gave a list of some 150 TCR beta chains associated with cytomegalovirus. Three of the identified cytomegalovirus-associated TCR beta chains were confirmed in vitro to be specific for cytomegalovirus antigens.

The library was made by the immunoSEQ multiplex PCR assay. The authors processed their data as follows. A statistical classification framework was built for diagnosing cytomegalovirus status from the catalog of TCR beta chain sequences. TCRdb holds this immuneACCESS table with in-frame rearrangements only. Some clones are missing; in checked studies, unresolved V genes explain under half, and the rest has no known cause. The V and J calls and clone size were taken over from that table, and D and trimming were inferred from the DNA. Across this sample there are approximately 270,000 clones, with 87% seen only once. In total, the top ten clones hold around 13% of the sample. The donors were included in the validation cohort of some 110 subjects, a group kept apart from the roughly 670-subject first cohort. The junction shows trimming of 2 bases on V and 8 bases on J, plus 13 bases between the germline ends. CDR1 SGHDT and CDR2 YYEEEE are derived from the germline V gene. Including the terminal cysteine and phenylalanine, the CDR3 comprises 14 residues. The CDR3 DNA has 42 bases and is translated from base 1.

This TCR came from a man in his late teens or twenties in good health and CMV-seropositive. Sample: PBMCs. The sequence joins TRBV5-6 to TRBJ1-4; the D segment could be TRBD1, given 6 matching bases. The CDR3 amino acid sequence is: CASSLGGNGEKLFF. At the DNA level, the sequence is TGTGCCAGCAGCTTAGGGGGGAACGGGGAAAAACTGTTTTTT.